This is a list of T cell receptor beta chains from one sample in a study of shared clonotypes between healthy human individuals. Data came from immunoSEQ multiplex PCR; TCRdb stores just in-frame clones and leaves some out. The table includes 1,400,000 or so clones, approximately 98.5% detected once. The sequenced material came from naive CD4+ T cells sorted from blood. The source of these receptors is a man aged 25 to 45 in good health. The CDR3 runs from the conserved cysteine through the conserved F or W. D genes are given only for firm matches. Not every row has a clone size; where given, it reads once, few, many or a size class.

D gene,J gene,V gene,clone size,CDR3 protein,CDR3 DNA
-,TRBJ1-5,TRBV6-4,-,CASSDRGRQGNQPQHF,TGTGCCAGCAGTGACAGAGGGCGGCAGGGTAATCAGCCCCAGCATTTT
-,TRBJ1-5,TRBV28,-,CASSPGWYGQPQHF,TGTGCCAGCAGCCCCGGGTGGTACGGTCAGCCCCAGCATTTT
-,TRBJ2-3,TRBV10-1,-,CASSARGFTDTQYF,TGCGCCAGCAGTGCGAGGGGGTTCACAGATACGCAGTATTTT
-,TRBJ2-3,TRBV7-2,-,CASSFRDTDTQYF,TGTGCCAGCAGCTTTCGTGATACAGATACGCAGTATTTT
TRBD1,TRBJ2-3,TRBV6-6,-,CASSRDRGADTQYF,TGTGCCAGCAGTCGGGACAGGGGGGCAGATACGCAGTATTTT
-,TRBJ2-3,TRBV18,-,CASSPSTDTSTDTQYF,TGTGCCAGCTCACCATCAACAGATACTAGCACAGATACGCAGTATTTT
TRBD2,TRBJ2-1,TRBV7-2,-,CASSRQGLAGVGNEQFF,TGTGCCAGCAGCAGACAGGGGCTAGCGGGAGTAGGGAATGAGCAGTTCTTC
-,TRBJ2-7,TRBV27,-,CASSLTSGLYEQYF,TGTGCCAGCAGTTTAACGTCTGGGCTCTACGAGCAGTACTTC
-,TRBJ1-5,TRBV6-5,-,CASSYRGVRPQHF,TGTGCCAGCAGTTACCGGGGGGTTCGGCCCCAGCATTTT
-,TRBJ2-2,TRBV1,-,CTSSQGTSVNTGELFF,TGCACCAGCAGCCAGGGGACTAGCGTGAACACCGGGGAGCTGTTTTTT
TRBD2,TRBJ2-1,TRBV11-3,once,CASSPRTSRSSYNEQFF,TGTGCCAGCAGCCCCCGGACTAGCCGGAGCTCCTACAATGAGCAGTTCTTC
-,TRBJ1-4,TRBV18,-,CASSPKNMGNEKLFF,TGTGCCAGCTCACCAAAGAACATGGGAAATGAAAAACTGTTTTTT
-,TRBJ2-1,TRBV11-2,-,CASSLVGGREGDNEQFF,TGTGCCAGCAGCTTAGTAGGTGGCAGGGAGGGGGACAATGAGCAGTTCTTC
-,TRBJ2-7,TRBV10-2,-,CASSTAGAFSYEQYF,TGCGCCAGCAGTACCGCGGGGGCATTCTCCTACGAGCAGTACTTC
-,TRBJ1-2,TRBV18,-,CASSPTEDLNYGYTF,TGTGCCAGCTCACCGACAGAAGACTTAAACTATGGCTACACCTTC
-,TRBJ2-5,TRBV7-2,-,CASSPPGEETQYF,TGTGCCAGCAGCCCCCCGGGTGAAGAGACCCAGTACTTC
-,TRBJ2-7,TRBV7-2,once,CASSSPGVYEQYF,TGTGCCAGCAGCTCACCGGGTGTCTACGAGCAGTACTTC
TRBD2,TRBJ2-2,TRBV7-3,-,CASSKSGLAGEAGELFF,TGTGCCAGCAGCAAAAGCGGACTAGCGGGAGAGGCCGGGGAGCTGTTTTTT
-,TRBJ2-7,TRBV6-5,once,CATTRLYEQYF,TGTGCCACCACGCGACTCTACGAGCAGTACTTC
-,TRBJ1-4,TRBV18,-,CASSPQDLNISPEKLFF,TGTGCCAGCTCACCACAGGACCTCAACATTTCGCCGGAAAAACTGTTTTTT
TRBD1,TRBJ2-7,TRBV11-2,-,CASSLTGNPYEQYF,TGTGCCAGCAGCTTGACAGGGAATCCCTACGAGCAGTACTTC
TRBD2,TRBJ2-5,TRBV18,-,CASSLPGGQETQYF,TGTGCCAGCTCACTTCCGGGGGGACAAGAGACCCAGTACTTC
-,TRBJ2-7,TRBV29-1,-,CSVRGNAYEQYF,TGCAGCGTTCGCGGGAATGCCTACGAGCAGTACTTC
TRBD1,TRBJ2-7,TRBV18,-,CASSAGQGFYEQYF,TGTGCCAGCTCCGCCGGACAGGGGTTCTACGAGCAGTACTTC
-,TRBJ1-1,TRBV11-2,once,CASSSAGGTGFTEAFF,TGTGCCAGCAGCTCAGCCGGGGGGACGGGGTTCACTGAAGCTTTCTTT
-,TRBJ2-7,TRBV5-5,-,CASSLGLREYEQYF,TGTGCCAGCAGCTTGGGTCTCAGGGAATACGAGCAGTACTTC
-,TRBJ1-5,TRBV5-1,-,CASSSGSNQPQHF,TGCGCCAGCAGTTCGGGAAGCAATCAGCCCCAGCATTTT
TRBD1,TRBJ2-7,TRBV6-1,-,CASSTGGGPYEQYF,TGTGCCAGCAGTACAGGGGGAGGACCCTACGAGCAGTACTTC
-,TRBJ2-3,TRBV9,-,CASSVVGTSTDTQYF,TGTGCCAGCAGCGTAGTTGGGACTAGCACAGATACGCAGTATTTT
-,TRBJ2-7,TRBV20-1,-,CSAAKERQYF,TGCAGTGCTGCTAAGGAGAGGCAGTACTTC
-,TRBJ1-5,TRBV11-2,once,CASGTGLLQPQHF,TGTGCCAGCGGCACAGGGCTCCTTCAGCCCCAGCATTTT
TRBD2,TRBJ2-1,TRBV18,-,CASSPQQTSGGEQFF,TGTGCCAGCTCACCACAACAGACTAGCGGGGGTGAGCAGTTCTTC
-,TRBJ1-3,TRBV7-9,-,CASSVLGSVISGNTIYF,TGTGCCAGCAGCGTCTTGGGGTCCGTCATTTCTGGAAACACCATATATTTT
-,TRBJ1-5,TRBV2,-,CASSGEMAQPQHF,TGTGCCAGCAGTGGGGAGATGGCCCAGCCCCAGCATTTT
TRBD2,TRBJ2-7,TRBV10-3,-,CAISESLAGGAEQYF,TGTGCCATCAGTGAGTCGTTAGCGGGAGGTGCCGAGCAGTACTTC
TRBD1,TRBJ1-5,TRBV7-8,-,CASSLATGGQYSNQPQHF,TGTGCCAGCAGCTTAGCAACAGGGGGCCAATATAGCAATCAGCCCCAGCATTTT
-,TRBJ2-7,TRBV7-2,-,CASSLELISSYEQYF,TGTGCCAGCAGCTTAGAATTGATTTCCTCATACGAGCAGTACTTC
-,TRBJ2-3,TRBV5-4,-,CASSLGTNTFTDTQYF,TGTGCCAGCAGCTTGGGGACTAACACGTTCACAGATACGCAGTATTTT
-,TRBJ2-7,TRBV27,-,CASSLKRGEDEQYF,TGTGCCAGCAGTTTAAAAAGAGGGGAAGACGAGCAGTACTTC
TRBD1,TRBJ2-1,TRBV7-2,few,CASSLGTGPYNEQFF,TGTGCCAGCAGCTTGGGGACAGGTCCCTACAATGAGCAGTTCTTC
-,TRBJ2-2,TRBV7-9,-,CASSLEWGRNTGELFF,TGTGCCAGCAGCTTAGAATGGGGGAGGAACACCGGGGAGCTGTTTTTT